This T cell receptor (beta chain) was sequenced during a study of T cell repertoires in cytomegalovirus infection. TCRdb passed the reads through MiXCR, listing each CDR3 protein once. Among some 99,000 distinct CDR3 sequences listed, about 30% were seen once. This clonotype was counted at least ten times. Its antigen is undetermined. Specimen: CD8+ T cells from cultured PBMCs, collected from culture after CMV antigen stimulation. The receptor was isolated from a human donor in good health (CMV status not recorded). Some clones in this sample may be carry-over from other donors' samples.

In DNA, the CDR3 is TGTGCCAGCAGCTTAAATTTGGGAGATACGCAGTATTTT. This translates into CASSLNLGDTQYF. The genes are TRBV7-2 and TRBJ2-3, with D hard to call. Germline V gene data show CDR1 as SGHTA and CDR2 as FQGNSA. V was clipped by 2 bases and J by 5 bases, with 8 bases between them. This CDR3 spans 13 amino acids.